Sequencing of this T cell receptor (beta chain) was carried out in a study of T cells after yellow fever vaccination. Template switching with 5'RACE generated the TCR cDNA and added a universal primer site and UMIs. TCRdb processed the 5' RACE reads anew with MiXCR; each CDR3 protein has one entry. The sample contains 620,000 or so distinct CDR3 sequences, roughly an eighth of which appear only once. This clonotype showed up just once. What it binds is not known. Trimming removed 5 bases from V and 4 bases from J; junction bases left unmatched: 5. This CDR3 has 14 residues. Study-level results: At less than 97% for CD4 and about 88% for CD8, most primary-vaccination clones showed up again after the booster.

Specimen: PBMCs, collected on the day of the yellow fever booster vaccination. The chain employs TRBV12-3 or TRBV12-4 and TRBJ2-3, with TRBD2 matching 8 bases. The origin of this receptor is a man aged 30 to 45 who received the YFV17D yellow fever vaccine. CDR3 in DNA: TGTGCCAGCAGTCAGACTAGCGCATCAGATACGCAGTATTTT. This codes for CASSQTSASDTQYF.